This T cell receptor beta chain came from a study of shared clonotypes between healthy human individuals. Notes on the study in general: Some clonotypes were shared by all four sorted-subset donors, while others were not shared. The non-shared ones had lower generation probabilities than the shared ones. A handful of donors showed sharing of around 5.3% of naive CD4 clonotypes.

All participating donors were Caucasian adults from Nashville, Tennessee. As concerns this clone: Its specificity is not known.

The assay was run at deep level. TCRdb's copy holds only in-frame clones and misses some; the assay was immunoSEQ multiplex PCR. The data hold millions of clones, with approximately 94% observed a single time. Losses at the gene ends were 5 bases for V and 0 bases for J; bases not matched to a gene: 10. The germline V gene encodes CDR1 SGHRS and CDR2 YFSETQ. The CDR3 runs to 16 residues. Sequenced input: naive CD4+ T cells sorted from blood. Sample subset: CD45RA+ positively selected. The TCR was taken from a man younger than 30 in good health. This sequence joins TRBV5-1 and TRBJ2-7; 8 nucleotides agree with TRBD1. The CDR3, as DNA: TGCGCCAGCAGTTCCCTCTCCGGGACAGGCTCCTACGAGCAGTACTTC. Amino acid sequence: CASSSLSGTGSYEQYF.